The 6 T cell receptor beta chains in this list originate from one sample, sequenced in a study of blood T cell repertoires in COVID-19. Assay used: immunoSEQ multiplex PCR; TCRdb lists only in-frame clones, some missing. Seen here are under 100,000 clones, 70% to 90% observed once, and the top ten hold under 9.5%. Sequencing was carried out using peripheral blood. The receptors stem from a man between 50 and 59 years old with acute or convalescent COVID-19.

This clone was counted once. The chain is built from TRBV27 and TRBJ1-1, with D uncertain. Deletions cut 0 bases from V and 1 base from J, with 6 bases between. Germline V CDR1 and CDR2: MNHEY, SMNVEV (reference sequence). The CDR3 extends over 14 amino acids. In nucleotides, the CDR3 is TGTGCCAGCAGTTTATCGGCGGGGAACACTGAAGCTTTCTTT. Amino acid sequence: CASSLSAGNTEAFF.

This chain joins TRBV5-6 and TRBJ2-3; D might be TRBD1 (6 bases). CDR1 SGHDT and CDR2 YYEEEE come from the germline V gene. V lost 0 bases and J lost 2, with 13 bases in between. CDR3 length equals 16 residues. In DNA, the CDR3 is TGTGCCAGCAGCTTGGAGGTGGGGGCGGCCACAGATACGCAGTATTTT. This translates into CASSLEVGAATDTQYF.

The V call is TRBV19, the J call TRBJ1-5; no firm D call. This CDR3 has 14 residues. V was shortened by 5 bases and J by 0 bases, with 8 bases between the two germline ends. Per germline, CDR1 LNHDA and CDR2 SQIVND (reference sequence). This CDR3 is CASSQSSSNQPQHF. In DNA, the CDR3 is TGTGCCAGTAGTCAGTCCAGTAGCAATCAGCCCCAGCATTTT. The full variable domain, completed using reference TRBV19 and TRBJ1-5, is DGGITQSPKYLFRKEGQNVTLSCEQNLNHDAMYWYRQDPGQGLRLIYYSQIVNDFQKGDIAEGYSVSREKKESFPLTVTSAQKNPTAFYLCASSQSSSNQPQHFGDGTRLSIL.

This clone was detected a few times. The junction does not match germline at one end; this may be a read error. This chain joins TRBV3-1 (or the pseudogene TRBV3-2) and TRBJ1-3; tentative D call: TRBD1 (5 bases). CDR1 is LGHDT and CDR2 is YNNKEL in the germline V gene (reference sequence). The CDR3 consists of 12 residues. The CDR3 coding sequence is TGTGCCAGCAGCCAACCTCCGGGACTTGTGGATTTT. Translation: CASSQPPGLVDF.

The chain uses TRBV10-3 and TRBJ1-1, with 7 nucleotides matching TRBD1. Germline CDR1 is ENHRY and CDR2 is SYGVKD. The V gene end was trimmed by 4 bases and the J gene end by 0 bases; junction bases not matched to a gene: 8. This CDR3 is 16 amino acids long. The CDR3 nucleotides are TGTGCCATCAGTGGGGTCCCGGGACAGTTGAACACTGAAGCTTTCTTT. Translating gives CAISGVPGQLNTEAFF.

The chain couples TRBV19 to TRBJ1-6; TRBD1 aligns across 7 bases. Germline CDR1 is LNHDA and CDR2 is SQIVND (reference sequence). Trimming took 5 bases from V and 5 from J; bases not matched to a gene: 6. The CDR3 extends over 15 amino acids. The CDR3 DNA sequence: TGTGCCAGTAGTGCCCGACAGGGAAATAATTCACCCCTCCACTTT. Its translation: CASSARQGNNSPLHF. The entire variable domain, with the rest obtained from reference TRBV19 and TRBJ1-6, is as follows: DGGITQSPKYLFRKEGQNVTLSCEQNLNHDAMYWYRQDPGQGLRLIYYSQIVNDFQKGDIAEGYSVSREKKESFPLTVTSAQKNPTAFYLCASSARQGNNSPLHFGNGTRLTVT.